Below are 9 T cell receptor beta chains sequenced from a single sample in a study of cytomegalovirus exposure and HLA in healthy donors. PCR employed 60 Vbeta and 13 Jbeta primers. The table came from immunoSEQ multiplex PCR; TCRdb's copy has only in-frame clones and leaves some out. The sample carries roughly 88,000 clones, 60% to 85% recorded once. The source material was PBMCs. The origin of the receptors is a young man in good health and CMV-seropositive.

CDR3 loop: CSVQVGGNSPLHF. CDR3 sequence (DNA): TGCAGCGTTCAAGTGGGGGGAAATTCACCCCTCCACTTT. This chain connects TRBV29-1 to TRBJ1-6; D is perhaps TRBD1 (5 bases). The CDR3 sequence is 13 residues long. Germline-derived CDR1 and CDR2 are SQVTM and ANQGSEA. V dropped 5 bases and J dropped 7 bases, with 12 bases sitting between them.

About this clone itself: At one boundary the junction diverges from the germline segment, which might be a read error. V and J are TRBV2 and TRBJ2-5; D is possibly TRBD2 (6 bases). CDR3 size: 14 residues. Germline V gene data show CDR1 as SNHLY and CDR2 as FYNNEI. The DNA of the CDR3 is TGTGCAAGCAGGTTCACCGGGGGATCTGTGACCCAGTACTTC. Its translation: CASRFTGGSVTQYF.

V usage is TRBV9 and J usage is TRBJ2-7; no definite D call. The V end lost 2 bases, the J end lost 6 bases, and 12 bases lay between the germline ends. There are 13 residues in the CDR3. CDR1 is SGDLS, CDR2 YYNGEE, per germline. CDR3 amino acids: CASSVSPGSEQYV. The CDR3 DNA reads as TGTGCCAGCAGCGTTAGCCCCGGCTCCGAGCAGTACGTC.

The chain uses TRBV6-5 and TRBJ2-7, with 10 bases fitting TRBD1. This CDR3 is 14 amino acids long. The trim removed 4 bases at V and 5 bases at J, leaving 5 bases unmatched. Germline-derived CDR1 and CDR2 are MNHEY and SVGAGI. For the CDR3, the DNA is TGTGCCAGCAGTTCAGGGGGACAGGGGAACGAGCAGTACGTC. Translation gives CASSSGGQGNEQYV.

This rearrangement joins TRBV9 to TRBJ2-4, with TRBD1 as a possible D gene (6 bases). Trimming stripped 3 bases from V and 6 bases from J, with 10 bases between. The CDR3 loop spans 13 amino acids. CDR1 is SGDLS, CDR2 YYNGEE, per germline. This CDR3 reads CASSEPDRNIQYF. CDR3 nucleotides: TGTGCCAGCAGCGAGCCGGACAGAAACATTCAGTACTTC. The variable domain in full, completed from reference TRBV9 and TRBJ2-4, reads DSGVTQTPKHLITATGQRVTLRCSPRSGDLSVYWYQQSLDQGLQFLIQYYNGEERAKGNILERFSAQQFPDLHSELNLSSLELGDSALYFCASSEPDRNIQYFGAGTRLSVL.

This chain connects TRBV9 to TRBJ1-6; D may be TRBD1 (5 bases). Germline assignment: CDR1 SGDLS and CDR2 YYNGEE. The CDR3 covers 14 residues. The V end lost 0 bases, the J end lost 7 bases, and 8 bases lay between the germline ends. As DNA, the CDR3 is TGTGCCAGCAGCGTAGGGCAGGGAAATTCACCCCTCCACTTT. Encoded protein: CASSVGQGNSPLHF.

This clone was counted a few times. In nucleotides, the CDR3 is TGTGCCAGCAGCCCCGGGGTCGGTGGAGAGACCCAGTACTTC. Its protein product is CASSPGVGGETQYF. The chain is built from TRBV27 and TRBJ2-5; maybe TRBD2 (5 bases). V was clipped by 6 bases and J by 4 bases, with 15 bases between them. Germline CDR1 is MNHEY and CDR2 is SMNVEV (reference sequence). This CDR3 is 14 amino acids long.

The chain joins TRBV5-1 to TRBJ1-3; D unclear. V was shortened by 5 bases and J by 0 bases, with 6 bases between the two germline ends. Germline V lookup: CDR1 SGHRS, CDR2 YFSETQ. The CDR3 is made up of 13 amino acids. The CDR3 is CASSGSSGNTIYF. As DNA, the CDR3 is TGCGCCAGCAGTGGGAGCTCTGGAAACACCATATATTTT. Combining the CDR3 with reference TRBV5-1 and TRBJ1-3 gives the whole variable domain KAGVTQTPRYLIKTRGQQVTLSCSPISGHRSVSWYQQTPGQGLQFLFEYFSETQRNKGNFPGRFSGRQFSNSRSEMNVSTLELGDSALYLCASSGSSGNTIYFGEGSWLTVV.

The chain recombines TRBV28 with TRBJ1-1; D perhaps matches TRBD1 (5 bases). Trimming took 6 bases from V and 4 from J, leaving 12 bases between them. Germline V gene data show CDR1 as MDHEN and CDR2 as SYDVKM. The CDR3 is 13 residues long. CDR3 DNA sequence: TGTGCCAGCAGCCTCCAGGGAATCACTGAAGCTTTCTTT. This gives the protein CASSLQGITEAFF.